Below, 10 T cell receptor beta chains from the same sample are listed, as sequenced in a study of T cell changes during pregnancy in multiple sclerosis. Only in-frame clones appear in the TCRdb table, and some are missing; sequencing was by immunoSEQ multiplex PCR. The sample consists of 50,000 to 65,000 clones, roughly nine tenths of them appearing once. The source was CD8+ T cells from peripheral blood mononuclear cells, collected before pregnancy. These receptors were obtained from a female donor with multiple sclerosis, enrolled in a pregnancy study.

The chain combines TRBV2 with TRBJ2-7, with D possibly TRBD2 on 6 matching bases. CDR3 size: 15 residues. CDR1 and CDR2 (germline): SNHLY, FYNNEI. V shed 6 bases and J shed 5 bases, with 20 bases lying between them. CDR3 bases: TGTGCCAGCAGGCCTCCGGGACTCAGTCTCCACGAGCAGTACTTC. This codes for CASRPPGLSLHEQYF.

V usage is TRBV21-1 and J usage is TRBJ2-2; the table's TRBD1 call for D was not verified on the DNA. TRBV21-1 is a pseudogene. CDR3 length: 19 residues. CDR3 sequence reads: CASSPRVVPGQDNTGELFF. CDR3 DNA: TGTGCCAGCAGCCCAAGGGTAGTTCCGGGACAGGATAACACCGGGGAGCTGTTTTTT.

The gene calls are TRBV7-8 and TRBJ1-2; no firm D call. The V end lost 1 base, the J end lost 5 bases, and 23 bases lay between the germline ends. Germline V gene data show CDR1 as SGHVS and CDR2 as FQNEAQ. The CDR3 contains 18 residues. The DNA for the CDR3 is TGTGCCAGCAGCTTAGGTCCGGGTCTGAAAATCCCTCCGTATGGCTACACCTTC. It is translated as CASSLGPGLKIPPYGYTF.

The rearrangement links TRBV12-5 to TRBJ1-5; the match to TRBD1 covers 8 bases. Germline-derived CDR1 and CDR2 are LGHNT and FRNRAP. V lost 2 bases and J lost 6; bases outside the gene matches: 6. The CDR3 is made up of 15 amino acids. In DNA, the CDR3 is TGTGCTAGTGGTTTGTCGAACGGACAGGGTCAGCCCCAGCATTTT. The encoded protein is CASGLSNGQGQPQHF. Filled out from reference TRBV12-5 and TRBJ1-5, the complete variable domain reads DARVTQTPRHKVTEMGQEVTMRCQPILGHNTVFWYRQTMMQGLELLAYFRNRAPLDDSGMPKDRFSAEMPDATLATLKIQPSEPRDSAVYFCASGLSNGQGQPQHFGDGTRLSIL.

The V gene is TRBV9, the J gene TRBJ1-1, with 7 bases that match TRBD1. This CDR3 spans 15 amino acids. Germline CDR1 and CDR2: SGDLS and YYNGEE. The trim removed 4 bases at V and 0 bases at J, leaving 6 bases unmatched. Here the CDR3 reads CASSPEGAMNTEAFF. The CDR3 bases are TGTGCCAGCAGCCCCGAGGGGGCCATGAACACTGAAGCTTTCTTT.

The genes are TRBV7-6 and TRBJ1-4; D gene unclear. The ends were cut back, 0 bases at V and 6 bases at J, with 8 bases in the middle. Germline V lookup: CDR1 SGHVS, CDR2 FNYEAQ. The CDR3 totals 14 residues. The DNA of the CDR3 is TGTGCCAGCAGCTTAGCTACCGGGGATGAAAAACTGTTTTTT. Translation: CASSLATGDEKLFF. Full variable domain (remainder filled in from reference TRBV7-6 and TRBJ1-4): GAGVSQSPRYKVTKRGQDVALRCDPISGHVSLYWYRQALGQGPEFLTYFNYEAQQDKSGLPNDRFSAERPEGSISTLTIQRTEQRDSAMYRCASSLATGDEKLFFGSGTQLSVL.

Comments on this clone: The same CDR3 can be traced to other DNA sequences in this sample. This chain joins TRBV7-3 and TRBJ2-3; 12 bases line up with TRBD2. Trimming took 5 bases from V and 3 from J; bases not matched to a gene: 3. In germline, CDR1 is SGHTA, CDR2 FQGTGA. The CDR3 is 15 amino acids. In nucleotides, the CDR3 is TGTGCCAGCAGCCCTAGCGGGGGGGCAACAGATACGCAGTATTTT. Translation: CASSPSGGATDTQYF.

The gene calls are TRBV25-1 and TRBJ2-3, with D maybe TRBD2 (6 bases). V was cut by 1 base and J by 1 base, with 9 bases left in between. This CDR3 is 15 amino acids long. Germline V gene sequence: CDR1 MGHDK, CDR2 SYGVNS. The CDR3 sequence is CASSESEGRTDTQYF. DNA of the CDR3: TGTGCCAGCAGTGAATCGGAGGGGCGCACAGATACGCAGTATTTT. Complete variable domain (other parts from reference TRBV25-1 and TRBJ2-3): EADIYQTPRYLVIGTGKKITLECSQTMGHDKMYWYQQDPGMELHLIHYSYGVNSTEKGDLSSESTVSRIRTEHFPLTLESARPSHTSQYLCASSESEGRTDTQYFGPGTRLTVL.

This clone was detected once. The chain uses TRBV19 and TRBJ2-1; TRBD2 aligns across 7 bases. V gave up 6 bases and J gave up 3 bases; unmatched junction bases: 2. There are 13 residues in the CDR3. Looked up from germline, CDR1 is LNHDA and CDR2 is SQIVND (reference sequence). The CDR3 coding sequence is TGTGCCAGTAGGGGGGGGTTCTACAATGAGCAGTTCTTC. Amino acid sequence: CASRGGFYNEQFF.

V usage is TRBV7-8 and J usage is TRBJ1-5, with D possibly matching TRBD1 (6 bases). Trimming left V 5 bases short and J 2 bases short, with 13 bases between. Germline CDR1 reads SGHVS; CDR2 reads FQNEAQ. This CDR3 spans 15 amino acids. The CDR3 loop reads CASSPRDIRNQPQHF. CDR3 coding DNA: TGTGCCAGCAGCCCTCGGGACATTCGCAATCAGCCCCAGCATTTT.